This T cell receptor (beta chain) was profiled in a study of blood T cell repertoires in COVID-19. Study summary: Nucleic acid was either cDNA or gDNA, and it came from T cells, B-cell-depleted T cells, or PBMCs.

In the original workflow: Quantification of nucleated cells was approximated via reference gene primer amplification. Using immunoSEQ multiplex PCR, the repertoire was profiled, and TCRdb retains in-frame clones only, with some absent. The V and J calls and clone size were taken over from that table, and D and trimming were inferred from the DNA. The table lists about 480,000 clones, roughly nine tenths of them singletons. The Seattle patients, enrolled during active infection, were followed longitudinally. This CDR3 has 14 residues. V was trimmed by 0 bases and J by 2 bases, leaving 8 bases between them. Germline V gene data show CDR1 as GTSNPN and CDR2 as SVGIG (reference sequence).

Sequences were obtained from peripheral blood. This TCR was recovered from a woman between 45 and 60 years old with COVID-19, enrolled during active disease. The rearrangement joins TRBV30 to TRBJ2-1, with unresolved D. This chain's CDR3 is CAWSVQAPYNEQFF. The CDR3 DNA follows: TGTGCCTGGAGTGTACAAGCGCCCTACAATGAGCAGTTCTTC.